This T cell receptor (beta chain) was captured in a study of CD8 T cells in ankylosing spondylitis. Study observations and caveats: Disease-linked clones were found to be CD8+ and relatively rare in peripheral blood. Ankylosing spondylitis blood appeared to be characterized by a TCR beta motif of 8 or 9 highly homologous variants. Significant enrichment of disease-linked clones was reported in matched ankylosing spondylitis synovial fluid.

This CDR3 has 15 amino acids. J was trimmed by 7 bases and V by 5 bases; bases with no gene match: 10. CDR1 and CDR2 from the germline V gene are SEHNR and FQNEAQ (reference sequence). This clonotype was observed a handful of times. Its antigen remains unidentified. The TCR beta libraries were generated through quantitative 5'-RACE incorporating molecular barcodes. Each CDR3 protein is one row after TCRdb ran MiXCR on the 5' RACE reads. The repertoire includes roughly 700,000 distinct CDR3 sequences, 15% to 20% of them detected once, and approximately 18% sits in the top ten. The V call is TRBV7-9, the J call TRBJ2-1, with 8 bases that match TRBD2. The sequenced material came from blood, either unsorted or a sorted T cell fraction (not recorded which). The clonotype was recovered from a male donor with ankylosing spondylitis. The CDR3 DNA reads TGTGCCAGCAGCCCCCAAGTAGCGGGAAGGAATGAGCAGTTCTTC. Translation gives CASSPQVAGRNEQFF.